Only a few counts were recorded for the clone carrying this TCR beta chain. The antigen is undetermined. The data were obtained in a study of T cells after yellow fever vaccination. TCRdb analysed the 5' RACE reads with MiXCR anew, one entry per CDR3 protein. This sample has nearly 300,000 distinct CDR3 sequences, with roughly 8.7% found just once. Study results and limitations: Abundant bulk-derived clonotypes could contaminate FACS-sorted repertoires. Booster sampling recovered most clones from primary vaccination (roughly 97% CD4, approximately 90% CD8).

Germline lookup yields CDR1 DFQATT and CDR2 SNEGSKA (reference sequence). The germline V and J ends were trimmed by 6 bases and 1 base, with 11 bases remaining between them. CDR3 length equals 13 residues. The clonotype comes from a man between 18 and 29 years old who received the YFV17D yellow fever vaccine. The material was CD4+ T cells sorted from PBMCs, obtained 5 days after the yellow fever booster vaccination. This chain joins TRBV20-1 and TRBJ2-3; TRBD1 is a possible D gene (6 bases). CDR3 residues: CSAGDTGTDTQYF. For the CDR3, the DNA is TGCAGTGCAGGGGACACGGGCACAGATACGCAGTATTTT.